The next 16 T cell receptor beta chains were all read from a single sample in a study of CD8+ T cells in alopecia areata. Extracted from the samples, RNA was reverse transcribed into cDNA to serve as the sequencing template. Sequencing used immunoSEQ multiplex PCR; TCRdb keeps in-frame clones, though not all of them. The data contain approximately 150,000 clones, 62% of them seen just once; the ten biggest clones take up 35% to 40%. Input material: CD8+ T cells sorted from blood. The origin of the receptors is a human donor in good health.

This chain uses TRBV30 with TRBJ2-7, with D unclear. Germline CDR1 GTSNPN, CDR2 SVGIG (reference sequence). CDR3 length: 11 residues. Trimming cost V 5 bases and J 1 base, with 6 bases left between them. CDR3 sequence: CAWQDSYEQYF. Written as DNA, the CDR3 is TGTGCCTGGCAGGATTCCTACGAGCAGTACTTC.

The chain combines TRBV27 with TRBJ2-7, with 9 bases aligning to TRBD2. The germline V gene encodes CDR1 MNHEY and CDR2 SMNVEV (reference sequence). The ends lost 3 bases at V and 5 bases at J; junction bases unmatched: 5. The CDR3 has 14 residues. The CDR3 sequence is CASSLSGRSHEQYF. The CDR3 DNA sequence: TGTGCCAGCAGTTTGAGCGGGAGGTCCCACGAGCAGTACTTC.

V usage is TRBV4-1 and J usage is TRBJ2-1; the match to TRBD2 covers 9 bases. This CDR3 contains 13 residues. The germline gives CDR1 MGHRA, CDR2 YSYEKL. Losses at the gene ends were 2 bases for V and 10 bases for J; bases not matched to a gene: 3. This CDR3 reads CASSQLAGEEQFF. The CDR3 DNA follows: TGCGCCAGCAGCCAATTAGCGGGAGAGGAGCAGTTCTTC.

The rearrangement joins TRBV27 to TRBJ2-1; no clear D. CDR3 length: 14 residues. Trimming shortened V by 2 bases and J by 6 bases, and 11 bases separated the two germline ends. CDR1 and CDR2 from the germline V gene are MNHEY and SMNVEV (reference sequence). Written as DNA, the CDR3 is TGTGCCAGCAGTTTAGTCCCTCCGGGCAATGAGCAGTTCTTC. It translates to CASSLVPPGNEQFF.

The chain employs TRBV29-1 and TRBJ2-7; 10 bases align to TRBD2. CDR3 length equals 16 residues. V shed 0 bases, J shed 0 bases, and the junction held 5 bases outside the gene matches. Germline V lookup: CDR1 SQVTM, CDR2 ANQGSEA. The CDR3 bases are TGCAGCGTTGAAGACAACCTAGCGGGAGCCTCCTACGAGCAGTACTTC. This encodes CSVEDNLAGASYEQYF.

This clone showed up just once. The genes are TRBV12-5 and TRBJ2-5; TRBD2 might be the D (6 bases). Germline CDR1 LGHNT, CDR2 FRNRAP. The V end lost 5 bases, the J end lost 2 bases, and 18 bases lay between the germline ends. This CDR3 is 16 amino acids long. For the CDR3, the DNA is TGTGCTAGTGGTGAAGCGGGCGGTACGTTACAAGAGACCCAGTACTTC. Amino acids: CASGEAGGTLQETQYF.

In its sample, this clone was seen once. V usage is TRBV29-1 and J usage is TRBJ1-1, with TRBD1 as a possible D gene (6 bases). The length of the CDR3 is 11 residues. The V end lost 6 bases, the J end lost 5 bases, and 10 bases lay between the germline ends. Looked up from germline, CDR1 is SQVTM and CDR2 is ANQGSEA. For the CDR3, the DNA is TGCAGCGTAATGACAGGAACTGAAGCTTTCTTT. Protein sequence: CSVMTGTEAFF.

The DNA for the CDR3 is TGTGCCAGCAGCTTAGTAAAGGAGCTGTTTTTT. Its translation is CASSLVKELFF. This sequence joins TRBV11-2 and TRBJ2-2; D remains unclear. V lost 1 base and J 10 bases, leaving 4 bases between the germline ends. Germline CDR1 is SGHAT and CDR2 is FQNNGV. The CDR3 length is 11 residues. Full variable domain (outside the CDR3, taken from reference TRBV11-2 and TRBJ2-2): EAGVAQSPRYKIIEKRQSVAFWCNPISGHATLYWYQQILGQGPKLLIQFQNNGVVDDSQLPKDRFSAERLKGVDSTLKIQPAKLEDSAVYLCASSLVKELFFGEGSRLTVL.

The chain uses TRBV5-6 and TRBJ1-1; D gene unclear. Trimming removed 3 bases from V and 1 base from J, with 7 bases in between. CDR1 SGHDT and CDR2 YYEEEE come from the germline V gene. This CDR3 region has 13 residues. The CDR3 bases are TGTGCCAGCAGCTCGGACGGGAACACTGAAGCTTTCTTT. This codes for CASSSDGNTEAFF.

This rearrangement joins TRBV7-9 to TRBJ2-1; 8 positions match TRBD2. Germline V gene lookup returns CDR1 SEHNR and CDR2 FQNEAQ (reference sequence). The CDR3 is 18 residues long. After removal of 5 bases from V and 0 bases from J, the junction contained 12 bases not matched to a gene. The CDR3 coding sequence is TGTGCCAGCAGCCGGAACGACATAAGCGGGAGCTCCTACAATGAGCAGTTCTTC. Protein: CASSRNDISGSSYNEQFF.

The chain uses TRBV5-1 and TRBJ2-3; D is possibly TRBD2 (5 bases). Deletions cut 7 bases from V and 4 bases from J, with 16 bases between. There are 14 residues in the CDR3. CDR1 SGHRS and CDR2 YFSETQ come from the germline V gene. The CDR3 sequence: CASRGSGGADTQYF. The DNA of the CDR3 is TGCGCCAGCCGGGGTTCTGGCGGAGCAGATACGCAGTATTTT.

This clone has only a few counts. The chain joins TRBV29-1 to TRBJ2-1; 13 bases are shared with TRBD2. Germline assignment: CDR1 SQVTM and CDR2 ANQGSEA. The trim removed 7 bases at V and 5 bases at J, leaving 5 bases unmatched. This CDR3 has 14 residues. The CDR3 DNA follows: TGCAGCGCTCTGGGACTAGCGGGACACAATGAGCAGTTCTTC. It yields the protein CSALGLAGHNEQFF.

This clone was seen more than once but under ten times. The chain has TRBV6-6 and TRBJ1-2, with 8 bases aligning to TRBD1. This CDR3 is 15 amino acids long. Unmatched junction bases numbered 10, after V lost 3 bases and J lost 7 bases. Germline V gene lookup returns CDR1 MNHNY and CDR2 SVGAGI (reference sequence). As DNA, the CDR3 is TGTGCCAGCAGTTATTACGTTCGGGACAGGTTTGGCTACACCTTC. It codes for CASSYYVRDRFGYTF.

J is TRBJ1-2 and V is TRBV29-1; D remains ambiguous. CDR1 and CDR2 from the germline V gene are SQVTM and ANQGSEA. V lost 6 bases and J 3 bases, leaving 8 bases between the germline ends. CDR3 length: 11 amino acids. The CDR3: CSVELDYGYTF. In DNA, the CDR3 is TGCAGCGTAGAGCTTGACTATGGCTACACCTTC.

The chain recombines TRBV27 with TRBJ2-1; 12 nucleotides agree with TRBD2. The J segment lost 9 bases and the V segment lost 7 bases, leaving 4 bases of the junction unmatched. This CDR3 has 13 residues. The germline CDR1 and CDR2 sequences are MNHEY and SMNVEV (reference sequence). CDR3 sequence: CASMSSGRGEQFF. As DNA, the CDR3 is TGTGCCAGCATGTCTAGCGGGAGGGGTGAGCAGTTCTTC.

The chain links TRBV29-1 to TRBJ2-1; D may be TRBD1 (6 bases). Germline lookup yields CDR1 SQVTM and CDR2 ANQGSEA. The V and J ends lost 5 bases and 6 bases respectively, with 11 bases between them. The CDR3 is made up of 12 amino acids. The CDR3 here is CSVLTGRNEQFF. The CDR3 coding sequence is TGCAGCGTTTTGACAGGACGCAATGAGCAGTTCTTC.